This passage covers 2 T cell receptor beta chains from one sample sequenced in a study of T cell responses to AZD1222 COVID-19 vaccine (dated by TCRdb to about 2021). The library was produced with the immunoSEQ multiplex PCR assay. TCRdb limited this immuneACCESS table to in-frame rearrangements with V and J called. A share of clones is missing; checked studies link under half to unresolved V genes, and the rest is unexplained. The sample table lists more than 95,000 clones, about 87% of them with a count of one. The ten largest account for over 7.5% of the sample. The time point label, as the study defines it: baseline before first vaccination. The input for sequencing was peripheral blood, taken on day 0 of AZD1222 vaccination. Source of these receptors: an adult in good health.

This chain uses TRBV9 with TRBJ2-5; D not resolved. The length of the CDR3 is 13 residues. Between the trimmed V and J ends, which lost 4 bases and 1 base, there was a span of 8 bases. Germline V gives CDR1 SGDLS, CDR2 YYNGEE. The DNA of the CDR3 is TGTGCCAGCAGCCCTCACCTCCAAGAGACCCAGTACTTC. Residues: CASSPHLQETQYF.

This clone was observed a single time. This chain's CDR3 is CASSQESFGGNQPQHF. The CDR3 region has the DNA TGCGCCAGCAGCCAAGAATCCTTCGGCGGCAATCAGCCCCAGCATTTT. The chain links TRBV4-1 to TRBJ1-5; no clear D. The CDR3 covers 16 residues. Germline CDR1 is MGHRA and CDR2 is YSYEKL. Trimming stripped 0 bases from V and 2 bases from J, with 11 bases between.